A selection of T cell receptor beta chains follows, all from one sample in a study of CD8 T cells in ankylosing spondylitis. TCRdb reanalysed the 5' RACE reads using MiXCR and keeps one entry per CDR3 protein. Seen here are 200,000 to 250,000 distinct CDR3 sequences, about a quarter observed once, and the top ten hold about 7%. The sample taken for sequencing was blood, either unsorted or a sorted T cell fraction (not recorded which). These TCRs come from a male donor with ankylosing spondylitis or in good health (not recorded which). The CDR3 runs from the conserved cysteine through the conserved F or W. D genes are given only for firm matches. The size of a clone is reported for some rows only, either as once, few or many, or as a class for expanded clones.

clone size: many
J gene: TRBJ1-1
V gene: TRBV20-1
D gene: -
CDR3 length: 12
CDR3 DNA: TGCAGTGCCAGGTGGCAGGGCACTGAAGCTTTCTTT
CDR3 protein: CSARWQGTEAFF

clone size: many
J gene: TRBJ2-5
V gene: TRBV5-1
D gene: -
CDR3 length: 14
CDR3 DNA: TGCGCCAGCAGCTACGGGACTTCGCAAGAGACCCAGTACTTC
CDR3 protein: CASSYGTSQETQYF

clone size: few
J gene: TRBJ1-5
V gene: TRBV20-1
D gene: -
CDR3 length: 18
CDR3 DNA: TGCAGTGCTAGAATTTCCCTCGCAGGGCACTATAGCAATCAGCCCCAGCATTTT
CDR3 protein: CSARISLAGHYSNQPQHF

clone size: -
J gene: TRBJ2-7
V gene: TRBV7-9
D gene: -
CDR3 length: 15
CDR3 DNA: TGTGCCAGCAGCGATACCGGGACTTCCTCCTACGAGCAGTACTTC
CDR3 protein: CASSDTGTSSYEQYF

clone size: few
J gene: TRBJ2-1
V gene: TRBV20-1
D gene: TRBD1
CDR3 length: 14
CDR3 DNA: TGCAGTGCATCAGGACAGGGGGCGCTGAATGAGCAGTTCTTC
CDR3 protein: CSASGQGALNEQFF

clone size: -
J gene: TRBJ1-5
V gene: TRBV7-2
D gene: TRBD1
CDR3 length: 13
CDR3 DNA: TGTGCCAGCAGCAACCAACAGGGGATGCCCCAGCATTTT
CDR3 protein: CASSNQQGMPQHF

clone size: many
J gene: TRBJ1-3
V gene: TRBV2
D gene: -
CDR3 length: 17
CDR3 DNA: TGTGCCAGCAGAGGGGCGACGCGGCCGCAGACTGGAAACACCATATATTTT
CDR3 protein: CASRGATRPQTGNTIYF

clone size: few
J gene: TRBJ2-6
V gene: TRBV5-1
D gene: -
CDR3 length: 16
CDR3 DNA: TGCGCCAGCAGCTTGGGGGCGCAGGCAGGGGCCAACGTCCTGACTTTC
CDR3 protein: CASSLGAQAGANVLTF

clone size: many
J gene: TRBJ1-1
V gene: TRBV5-1
D gene: -
CDR3 length: 14
CDR3 DNA: TGCGCCAGCAGCTCCCTTAAGGGGATCACTGAAGCTTTCTTT
CDR3 protein: CASSSLKGITEAFF

clone size: -
J gene: TRBJ2-1
V gene: TRBV29-1
D gene: TRBD2
CDR3 length: 14
CDR3 DNA: TGCAGCGTTGAAAGCGGGAGGATCTACAATGAGCAGTTCTTC
CDR3 protein: CSVESGRIYNEQFF

clone size: many
J gene: TRBJ1-4
V gene: TRBV12-3/TRBV12-4
D gene: -
CDR3 length: 14
CDR3 DNA: TGTGCCAGCAGTAGAGAGGGGCAAGGTGAAAAACTGTTTTTT
CDR3 protein: CASSREGQGEKLFF

clone size: many
J gene: TRBJ2-5
V gene: TRBV3-1
D gene: -
CDR3 length: 15
CDR3 DNA: TGTGCCAGCAGCTACTATCCAGGGTCCTCCGAGACCCAGTACTTC
CDR3 protein: CASSYYPGSSETQYF

clone size: many
J gene: TRBJ2-5
V gene: TRBV28
D gene: -
CDR3 length: 15
CDR3 DNA: TGTGCCAGCAGTTTAAAGCCGAGGCGGGCAGAGACCCAGTACTTC
CDR3 protein: CASSLKPRRAETQYF

clone size: many
J gene: TRBJ1-5
V gene: TRBV6-1
D gene: -
CDR3 length: 14
CDR3 DNA: TGTGCCAGCGCTCGTGGAGCCCCGGGCGAGCCCCAGCATTTT
CDR3 protein: CASARGAPGEPQHF

clone size: -
J gene: TRBJ2-3
V gene: TRBV7-9
D gene: -
CDR3 length: 13
CDR3 DNA: TGTGCCAGCAGCTTAGCGGGCAGCAGTGCGCAGTATTTT
CDR3 protein: CASSLAGSSAQYF

clone size: many
J gene: TRBJ2-5
V gene: TRBV12-3/TRBV12-4
D gene: TRBD1
CDR3 length: 13
CDR3 DNA: TGTGCCAGCAGAGTGGGACAGGGAGAGACCCAGTACTTC
CDR3 protein: CASRVGQGETQYF